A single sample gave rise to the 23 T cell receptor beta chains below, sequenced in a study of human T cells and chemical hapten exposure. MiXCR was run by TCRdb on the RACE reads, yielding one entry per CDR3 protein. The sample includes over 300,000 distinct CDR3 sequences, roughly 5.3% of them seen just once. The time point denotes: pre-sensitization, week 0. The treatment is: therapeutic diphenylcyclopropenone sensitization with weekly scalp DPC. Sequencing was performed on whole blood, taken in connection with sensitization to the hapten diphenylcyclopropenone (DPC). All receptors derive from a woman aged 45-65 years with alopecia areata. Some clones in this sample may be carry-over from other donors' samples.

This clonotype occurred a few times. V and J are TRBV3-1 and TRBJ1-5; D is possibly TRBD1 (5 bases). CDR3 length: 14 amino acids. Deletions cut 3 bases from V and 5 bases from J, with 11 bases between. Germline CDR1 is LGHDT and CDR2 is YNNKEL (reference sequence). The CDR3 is CASSQDTGYQPQHF. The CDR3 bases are TGTGCCAGCAGCCAGGATACAGGCTATCAGCCCCAGCATTTT.

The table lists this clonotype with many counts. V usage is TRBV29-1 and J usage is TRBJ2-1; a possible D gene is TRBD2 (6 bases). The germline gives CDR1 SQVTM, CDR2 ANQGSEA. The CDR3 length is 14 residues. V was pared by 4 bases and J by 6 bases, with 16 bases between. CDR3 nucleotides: TGCAGCGTTGGACGGGGGAGCGATGGCAATGAGCAGTTCTTC. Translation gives CSVGRGSDGNEQFF.

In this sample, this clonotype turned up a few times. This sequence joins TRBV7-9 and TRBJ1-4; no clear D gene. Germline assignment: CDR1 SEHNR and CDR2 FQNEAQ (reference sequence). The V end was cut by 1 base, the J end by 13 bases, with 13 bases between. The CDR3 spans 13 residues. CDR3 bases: TGTGCCAGCAGCTTAGATCTGTCAGTAGGACTGTTTTTT. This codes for CASSLDLSVGLFF.

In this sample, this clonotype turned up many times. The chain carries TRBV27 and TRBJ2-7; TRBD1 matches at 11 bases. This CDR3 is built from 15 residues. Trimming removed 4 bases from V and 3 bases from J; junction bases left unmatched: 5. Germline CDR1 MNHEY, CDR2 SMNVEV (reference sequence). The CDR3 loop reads CASSSGQGAGYEQYF. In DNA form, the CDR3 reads TGTGCCAGCAGTTCCGGACAGGGGGCAGGCTACGAGCAGTACTTC.

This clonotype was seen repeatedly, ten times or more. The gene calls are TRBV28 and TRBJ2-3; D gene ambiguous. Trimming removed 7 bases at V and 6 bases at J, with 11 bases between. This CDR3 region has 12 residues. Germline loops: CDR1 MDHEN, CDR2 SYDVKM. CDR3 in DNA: TGTGCCAGCACTCCCGGAAGGGATACGCAGTATTTT. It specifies CASTPGRDTQYF.

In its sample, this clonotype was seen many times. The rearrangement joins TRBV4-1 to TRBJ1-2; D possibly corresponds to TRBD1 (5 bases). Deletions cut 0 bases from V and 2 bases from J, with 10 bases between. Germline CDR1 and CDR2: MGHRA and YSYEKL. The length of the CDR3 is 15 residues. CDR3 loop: CASSQEGQANYGYTF. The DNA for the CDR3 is TGCGCCAGCAGCCAAGAGGGGCAGGCGAACTATGGCTACACCTTC.

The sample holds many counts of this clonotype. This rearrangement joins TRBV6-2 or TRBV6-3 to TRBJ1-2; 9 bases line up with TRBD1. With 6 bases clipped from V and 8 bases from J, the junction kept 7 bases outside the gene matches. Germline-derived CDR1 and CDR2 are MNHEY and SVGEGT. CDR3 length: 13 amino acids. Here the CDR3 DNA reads TGTGCCAGCAGATCTACAGGGGGCGCCGGCTACACCTTC. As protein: CASRSTGGAGYTF.

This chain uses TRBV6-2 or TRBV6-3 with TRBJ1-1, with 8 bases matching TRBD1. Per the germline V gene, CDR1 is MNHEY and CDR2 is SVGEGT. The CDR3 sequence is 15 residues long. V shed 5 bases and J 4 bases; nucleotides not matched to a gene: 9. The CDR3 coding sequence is TGTGCCAGCAGTCGCGACGCGACAGGGGTCACTGAAGCTTTCTTT. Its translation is CASSRDATGVTEAFF.

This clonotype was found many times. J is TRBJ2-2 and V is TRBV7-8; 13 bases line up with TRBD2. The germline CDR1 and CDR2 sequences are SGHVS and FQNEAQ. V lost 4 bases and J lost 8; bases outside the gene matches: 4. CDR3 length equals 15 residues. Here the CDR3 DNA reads TGTGCCAGCAGCTGGACTAGCGGGGGAAGGGGGGAGCTGTTTTTT. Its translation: CASSWTSGGRGELFF. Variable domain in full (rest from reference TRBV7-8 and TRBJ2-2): GAGVSQSPRYKVAKRGQDVALRCDPISGHVSLFWYQQALGQGPEFLTYFQNEAQLDKSGLPSDRFFAERPEGSVSTLKIQRTQQEDSAVYLCASSWTSGGRGELFFGEGSRLTVL.

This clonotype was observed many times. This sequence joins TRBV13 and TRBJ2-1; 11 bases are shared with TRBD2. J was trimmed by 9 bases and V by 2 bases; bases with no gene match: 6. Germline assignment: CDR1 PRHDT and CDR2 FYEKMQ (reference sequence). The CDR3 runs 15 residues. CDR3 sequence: CASSLKGLAGGEQFF. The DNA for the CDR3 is TGTGCCAGCAGCTTAAAAGGGCTAGCGGGAGGTGAGCAGTTCTTC.

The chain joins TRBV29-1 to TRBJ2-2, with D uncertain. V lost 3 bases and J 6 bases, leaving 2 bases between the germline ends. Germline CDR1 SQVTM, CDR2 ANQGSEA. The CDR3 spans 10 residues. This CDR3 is CSVEAGELFF. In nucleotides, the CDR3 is TGCAGCGTTGAGGCCGGGGAGCTGTTTTTT.

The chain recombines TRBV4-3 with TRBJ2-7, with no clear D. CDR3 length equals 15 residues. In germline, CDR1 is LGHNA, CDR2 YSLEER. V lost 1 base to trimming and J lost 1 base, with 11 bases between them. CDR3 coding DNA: TGCGCCAGCAGCCAAGTCTACATGCCGTCCTACGAGCAGTACTTC. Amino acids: CASSQVYMPSYEQYF.

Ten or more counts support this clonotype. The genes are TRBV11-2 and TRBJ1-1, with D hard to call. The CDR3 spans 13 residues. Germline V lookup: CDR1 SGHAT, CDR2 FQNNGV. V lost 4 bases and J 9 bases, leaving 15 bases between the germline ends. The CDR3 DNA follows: TGTGCCAGCAGCTCGTCCCCAGGCTATAAAGCTTTCTTT. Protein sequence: CASSSSPGYKAFF. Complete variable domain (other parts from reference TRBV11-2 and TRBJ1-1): EAGVAQSPRYKIIEKRQSVAFWCNPISGHATLYWYQQILGQGPKLLIQFQNNGVVDDSQLPKDRFSAERLKGVDSTLKIQPAKLEDSAVYLCASSSSPGYKAFFGQGTRLTVV.

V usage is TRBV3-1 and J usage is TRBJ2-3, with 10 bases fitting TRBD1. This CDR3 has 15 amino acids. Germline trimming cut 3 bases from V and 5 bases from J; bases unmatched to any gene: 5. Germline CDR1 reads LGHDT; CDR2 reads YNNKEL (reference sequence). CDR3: CASSHGDRGKDTQYF. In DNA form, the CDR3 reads TGTGCCAGCAGCCATGGGGACAGGGGAAAAGATACGCAGTATTTT.

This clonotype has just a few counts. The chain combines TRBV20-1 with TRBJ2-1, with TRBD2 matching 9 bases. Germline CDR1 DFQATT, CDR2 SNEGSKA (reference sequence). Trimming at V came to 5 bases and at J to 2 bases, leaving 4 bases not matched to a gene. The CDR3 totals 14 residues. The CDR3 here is CSAVAGETYNEQFF. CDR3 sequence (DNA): TGCAGTGCTGTAGCGGGAGAGACCTACAATGAGCAGTTCTTC.

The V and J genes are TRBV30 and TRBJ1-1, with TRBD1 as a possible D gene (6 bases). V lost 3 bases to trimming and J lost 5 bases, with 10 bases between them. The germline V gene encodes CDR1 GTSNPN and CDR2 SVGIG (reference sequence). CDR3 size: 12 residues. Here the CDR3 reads CAWSIGGTEAFF. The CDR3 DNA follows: TGTGCCTGGAGCATAGGGGGGACTGAAGCTTTCTTT.

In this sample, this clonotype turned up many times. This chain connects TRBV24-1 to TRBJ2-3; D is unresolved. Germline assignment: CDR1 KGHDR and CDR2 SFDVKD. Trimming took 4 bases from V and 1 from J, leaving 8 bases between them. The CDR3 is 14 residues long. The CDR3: CATSERKRTDTQYF. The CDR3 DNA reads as TGTGCCACCAGTGAGAGGAAGCGCACAGATACGCAGTATTTT.

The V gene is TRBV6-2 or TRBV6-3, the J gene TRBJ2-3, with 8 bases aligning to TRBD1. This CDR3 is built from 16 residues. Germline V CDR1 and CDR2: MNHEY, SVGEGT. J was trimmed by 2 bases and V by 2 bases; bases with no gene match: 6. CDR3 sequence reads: CASSYGQGPTTDTQYF. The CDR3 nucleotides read TGTGCCAGCAGTTACGGACAGGGCCCCACCACAGATACGCAGTATTTT.

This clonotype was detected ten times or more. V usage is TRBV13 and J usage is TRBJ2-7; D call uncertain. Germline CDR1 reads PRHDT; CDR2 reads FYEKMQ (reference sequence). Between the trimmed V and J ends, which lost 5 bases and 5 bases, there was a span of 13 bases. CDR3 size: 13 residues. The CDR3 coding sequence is TGTGCCAGCAGCCCCACCTCCAACCACGAGCAGTACTTC. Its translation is CASSPTSNHEQYF.

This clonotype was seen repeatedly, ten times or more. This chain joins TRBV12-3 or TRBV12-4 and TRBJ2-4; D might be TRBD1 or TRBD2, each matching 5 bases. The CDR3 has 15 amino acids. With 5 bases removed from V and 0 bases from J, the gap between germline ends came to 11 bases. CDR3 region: CASSRGARAKNIQYF. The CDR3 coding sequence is TGTGCCAGCAGTCGAGGGGCCCGAGCCAAAAACATTCAGTACTTC.

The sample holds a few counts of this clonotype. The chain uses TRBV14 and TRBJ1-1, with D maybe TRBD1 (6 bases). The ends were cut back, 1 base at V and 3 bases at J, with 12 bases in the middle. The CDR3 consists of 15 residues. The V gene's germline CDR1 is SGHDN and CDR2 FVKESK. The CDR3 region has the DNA TGTGCCAGCAGCCAAGTCGCAGGGGATTACACTGAAGCTTTCTTT. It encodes CASSQVAGDYTEAFF.

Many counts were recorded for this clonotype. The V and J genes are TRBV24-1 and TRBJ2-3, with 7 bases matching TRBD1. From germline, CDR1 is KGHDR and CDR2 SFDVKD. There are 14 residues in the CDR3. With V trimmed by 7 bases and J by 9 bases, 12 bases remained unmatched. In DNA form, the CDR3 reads TGTGCCACCAGACACCACAGGGGCGTCGTGACGCAGTATTTT. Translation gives CATRHHRGVVTQYF.

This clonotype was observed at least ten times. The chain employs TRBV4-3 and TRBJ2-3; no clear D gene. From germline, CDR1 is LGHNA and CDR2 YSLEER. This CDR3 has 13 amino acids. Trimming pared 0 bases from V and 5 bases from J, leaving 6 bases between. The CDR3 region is CASSQDPEDTQYF. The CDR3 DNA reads TGCGCCAGCAGCCAAGATCCCGAAGATACGCAGTATTTT.